This passage covers 18 T cell receptor beta chains from one sample sequenced in a study of blood T cell repertoires in COVID-19. This table comes from immunoSEQ multiplex PCR, and its TCRdb copy is limited to in-frame clones, with some not included. Found here are 150,000 or so clones, about four fifths of them singletons; the top ten hold 25% to 30%. Sample: peripheral blood. The source of these receptors is a woman aged 60 to 75 with acute or convalescent COVID-19.

Regarding this clone: This sample includes further DNA sequences coding for the same CDR3. The chain links TRBV18 to TRBJ2-2; TRBD1 aligns across 9 bases. The CDR3 spans 15 residues. In germline, CDR1 is KGHSH, CDR2 LQKENI. Losses at the gene ends were 0 bases for V and 8 bases for J; bases not matched to a gene: 4. CDR3 loop: CASSPPGQGAGELFF. CDR3 DNA: TGTGCCAGCTCACCACCGGGACAGGGTGCAGGGGAGCTGTTTTTT.

This clone was counted between two and nine times. V gene TRBV25-1 combines with J gene TRBJ1-1; D gene unclear. V was trimmed by 5 bases and J by 5 bases, leaving 12 bases between them. The germline CDR1 and CDR2 sequences are MGHDK and SYGVNS. The length of the CDR3 is 13 residues. CDR3 DNA sequence: TGTGCCAGCAGTAGTGAGTGGCGGACTGAAGCTTTCTTT. It encodes CASSSEWRTEAFF.

A word on this clone: A junction end diverges from the germline sequence, so it may reflect a read error. This rearrangement joins TRBV7-7 to TRBJ2-5; 8 nucleotides line up with TRBD1. The CDR3 loop spans 14 amino acids. Germline V gene lookup returns CDR1 SSHAT and CDR2 FNYEAQ (reference sequence). Written as DNA, the CDR3 is TGTGCTAGCAGCCAGGACAGGGCTCAAGAGACCCAGTACTTC. Encoded protein: CASSQDRAQETQYF.

This sequence joins TRBV6-6 and TRBJ1-1, with unresolved D. CDR1 is MNHNY and CDR2 is SVGAGI in the germline V gene (reference sequence). Trimming removed 0 bases at V and 5 bases at J, with 7 bases between. The CDR3 runs to 13 residues. The CDR3 DNA sequence: TGTGCCAGCAGTTACTCGTCGTCTACTGAAGCTTTCTTT. It is translated as CASSYSSSTEAFF.

The V and J genes are TRBV20-1 and TRBJ1-1, with TRBD1 matching 9 bases. CDR1 DFQATT and CDR2 SNEGSKA come from the germline V gene (reference sequence). Trimming took 7 bases from V and 8 from J; bases not matched to a gene: 5. The CDR3 is made up of 11 amino acids. The chain's CDR3 is CSEIDRGEAFF. DNA of the CDR3: TGCAGTGAAATCGACAGGGGGGAAGCTTTCTTT.

The chain is built from TRBV3-1 (or the pseudogene TRBV3-2) and TRBJ1-6, with 7 bases aligning to TRBD1. Germline V gives CDR1 LGHDT, CDR2 YNNKEL (reference sequence). Trimming took 1 base from V and 6 from J; bases not matched to a gene: 6. This CDR3 is built from 16 residues. The CDR3 spells CASSQAGGGVNSPLHF. CDR3 nucleotides: TGTGCCAGCAGCCAAGCGGGAGGGGGCGTTAATTCACCCCTCCACTTT.

The J gene is TRBJ1-5, the V gene TRBV29-1, with TRBD1 identical over 7 bases. Trimming at V came to 7 bases and at J to 6 bases, leaving 6 bases not matched to a gene. Germline-derived CDR1 and CDR2 are SQVTM and ANQGSEA. The CDR3 runs 12 residues. The DNA for the CDR3 is TGCAGCGCTAGACAGGGAACTCAGCCCCAGCATTTT. Protein product: CSARQGTQPQHF.

V and J are TRBV12-3 or TRBV12-4 and TRBJ1-2; D is unresolved. V was clipped by 6 bases and J by 6 bases, with 11 bases between them. This CDR3 is built from 12 residues. The CDR3 protein is CASRSQLDGYTF. The CDR3 region has the DNA TGTGCCAGCAGATCCCAGTTGGATGGCTACACCTTC.

The J gene is TRBJ2-5, the V gene TRBV19; 11 bases are a match to TRBD2. Per the germline V gene, CDR1 is LNHDA and CDR2 is SQIVND (reference sequence). CDR3 length: 16 residues. The V gene end was trimmed by 6 bases and the J gene end by 2 bases; junction bases not matched to a gene: 8. CDR3 sequence (DNA): TGTGCCAGTAGAACCTTAGCGGGGGGGCCTCAAGAGACCCAGTACTTC. This translates into CASRTLAGGPQETQYF.

V is TRBV7-3 and J is TRBJ2-1, with 8 bases lining up with TRBD2. With V trimmed by 5 bases and J by 12 bases, 15 bases remained unmatched. CDR3 size: 15 residues. In germline, CDR1 is SGHTA, CDR2 FQGTGA. The CDR3, as DNA: TGTGCCAGCAGCCCACGTGGAGCGGGGGACTTCGGGCAGTTCTTC. This translates into CASSPRGAGDFGQFF.

The chain carries TRBV19 and TRBJ1-1; a weak D match, TRBD1 (6 bases). Germline CDR1 and CDR2: LNHDA and SQIVND (reference sequence). CDR3 length: 14 amino acids. V was shortened by 3 bases and J by 5 bases, with 13 bases between the two germline ends. The CDR3 DNA sequence: TGTGCCAGTAGTATGTTGGGGGCAGAAACTGAAGCTTTCTTT. This encodes CASSMLGAETEAFF.

The rearrangement joins TRBV12-3 or TRBV12-4 to TRBJ1-5; D unclear. V lost 5 bases, J lost 3 bases, and 5 bases lay in between. The CDR3 consists of 12 residues. CDR3 in amino acids: CASSLLNQPQHF. CDR3 nucleotide sequence: TGTGCCAGCAGTCTACTCAATCAGCCCCAGCATTTT.

V gene TRBV6-5 combines with J gene TRBJ2-1; 9 nucleotides line up with TRBD2. The junction had 3 bases not matched to a gene; V was cut back by 5 bases and J by 1 base. Germline loops: CDR1 MNHEY, CDR2 SVGAGI. The CDR3 totals 15 residues. For the CDR3, the DNA is TGTGCCAGCAGTCTGACTAGCGGTTCCTACAATGAGCAGTTCTTC. Its translation: CASSLTSGSYNEQFF.

The V gene is TRBV19, the J gene TRBJ2-1; 7 nucleotides match TRBD2. CDR1 is LNHDA and CDR2 is SQIVND in the germline V gene (reference sequence). The V gene end was trimmed by 7 bases and the J gene end by 10 bases; junction bases not matched to a gene: 16. This CDR3 contains 15 residues. In nucleotides, the CDR3 is TGTGCCAGTATAGGAACCGGGACTACCCCATGGGAGCAGTTCTTC. The encoded protein is CASIGTGTTPWEQFF.

The chain links TRBV18 to TRBJ2-7; D might be TRBD1 (5 bases). CDR1 is KGHSH, CDR2 LQKENI, per germline. The CDR3 extends over 12 amino acids. V gave up 6 bases and J gave up 3 bases, with 9 bases separating them. For the CDR3, the DNA is TGTGCCAGCTCCAAGGACAACTACGAGCAGTACGTC. It is translated as CASSKDNYEQYV.

The gene calls are TRBV7-9 and TRBJ2-1; 13 nucleotides agree with TRBD2. The V gene end was trimmed by 5 bases and the J gene end by 5 bases; junction bases not matched to a gene: 9. The CDR3 runs 17 residues. Germline V CDR1 and CDR2: SEHNR, FQNEAQ (reference sequence). CDR3 protein: CASSRATSGGSDNEQFF. The CDR3 DNA reads as TGTGCCAGCAGCCGTGCGACTAGCGGGGGGAGCGACAATGAGCAGTTCTTC.

The chain employs TRBV5-1 and TRBJ2-3; 8 nucleotides agree with TRBD1. The length of the CDR3 is 15 residues. Germline V CDR1 and CDR2: SGHRS, YFSETQ. The V gene end was trimmed by 0 bases and the J gene end by 6 bases; junction bases not matched to a gene: 6. CDR3 sequence reads: CASSLGVTGVDTQYF. The CDR3 DNA reads as TGCGCCAGCAGCTTGGGGGTGACAGGGGTGGATACGCAGTATTTT. The whole variable domain, remainder taken from reference TRBV5-1 and TRBJ2-3, is KAGVTQTPRYLIKTRGQQVTLSCSPISGHRSVSWYQQTPGQGLQFLFEYFSETQRNKGNFPGRFSGRQFSNSRSEMNVSTLELGDSALYLCASSLGVTGVDTQYFGPGTRLTVL.

This clone was picked up a small number of times. This chain uses TRBV30 with TRBJ1-3; 11 nucleotides align to TRBD1. The CDR3 consists of 16 residues. In germline, CDR1 is GTSNPN, CDR2 SVGIG (reference sequence). With V trimmed by 2 bases and J by 2 bases, 5 bases remained unmatched. CDR3 region: CAWSLGTGGTGNTIYF. The DNA of the CDR3 is TGTGCCTGGAGTTTAGGGACAGGGGGTACTGGAAACACCATATATTTT.